Listed below are T cell receptor beta chains from one sample, sequenced in a study of human T cells and chemical hapten exposure. TCRdb independently ran MiXCR on the RACE reads; one entry per CDR3 protein. Here the sample spans roughly 64,000 distinct CDR3 sequences, approximately 10% being singletons. The sequencing here drew on whole blood, taken in connection with sensitization to the hapten diphenylcyclopropenone (DPC). The receptor source for this set is a woman aged 25 to 39 with alopecia areata. Some clones in this sample may be carry-over from other donors' samples. The CDR3 runs from the conserved cysteine through the conserved F or W. A D gene is named only where the DNA matches it firmly. The size field is filled for only some rows; it gives once, few, many or a size class.

>TRBV5-4|few|TRBJ2-1|TRBD2
TGTGCCAGCAGCTTGGGGGGTCAGGGACTAGCTCTAAATGAGCAGTTCTTC
CASSLGGQGLALNEQFF
>TRBV29-1|NA|TRBJ1-1|NA
TGCAGCGCCCTAGGTTGGAAGAACACTGAAGCTTTCTTT
CSALGWKNTEAFF
>TRBV29-1|few|TRBJ2-2|NA
TGCAGCGTTGTTCCCCTCGGGTCCGGGGAGCTGTTTTTT
CSVVPLGSGELFF
>TRBV2|many|TRBJ2-7|TRBD1
TGTGCCAGCAGTAGGACAGGGTACGAGCAGTACTTC
CASSRTGYEQYF
>TRBV6-1|many|TRBJ1-5|NA
TGTGCCAGCAAAGCGGGTAGTTGGGCAGACAATCAGCCCCAGCATTTT
CASKAGSWADNQPQHF
>TRBV4-2|many|TRBJ2-1|NA
TGTGCCAGCAGCCCGCAGGGTAACAATGAGCAGTTCTTC
CASSPQGNNEQFF
>TRBV7-2|NA|TRBJ2-4|TRBD2
TGTGCCAGCAGTCTAGTCGGGGGGATCGGAGGGAAAAACATTCAGTACTTC
CASSLVGGIGGKNIQYF
>TRBV28|few|TRBJ2-2|NA
TGTGCCAGCAGTTTGTGGACCGGGACAAAAACCGGGGAGCTGTTTTTT
CASSLWTGTKTGELFF
>TRBV12-3/TRBV12-4|NA|TRBJ2-1|NA
TGTGCCAGCAGCCAGGGGTTCGGCCTGACATTCTTC
CASSQGFGLTFF
>TRBV24-1|few|TRBJ2-5|TRBD2
TGTGCCACCAGTGAGCGACTAGCGGGGCAAGAGACCCAGTACTTC
CATSERLAGQETQYF
>TRBV7-9|few|TRBJ1-4|NA
TGTGCCAGCAGCTTAGTCCCAGGGGCCACTAATGAAAAACTGTTTTTT
CASSLVPGATNEKLFF
>TRBV14|few|TRBJ1-1|NA
TGTGCCAGCAGCCAAAGTTGGGCGCAGGAAGCTTTCTTT
CASSQSWAQEAFF
>TRBV7-8|many|TRBJ1-6|NA
TGTGCCAGCAGCCCAAGAGCAGGGAGGGCTTACTATAATTCACCCCTCCACTTT
CASSPRAGRAYYNSPLHF
>TRBV5-1|NA|TRBJ2-7|NA
TGCGCCAGCAGCTTACAGGGAGACGAGCAGTACTTC
CASSLQGDEQYF
>TRBV4-2|few|TRBJ1-2|NA
TGTGCCAGCAGCCAAGGACAGCTAAACTATGGCTACACCTTC
CASSQGQLNYGYTF
>TRBV29-1|many|TRBJ2-1|TRBD1
TGCAGCGTTGAAGTACAGGGGAGATATGAGCAGTTCTTC
CSVEVQGRYEQFF
>TRBV29-1|many|TRBJ2-2|NA
TGCAGCGCCGCGCCCCCGGCCGGGGAGCTGTTTTTT
CSAAPPAGELFF